This TCR beta chain derives from a study of patients and donors after allogeneic stem cell transplantation. CDR3 length: 16 amino acids. V lost 0 bases to trimming and J lost 1 base, with 12 bases between them. The germline gives CDR1 SEHNR, CDR2 FQNEAQ (reference sequence). TCRdb used MiXCR to reprocess the RT-PCR reads, holding one entry per CDR3 protein. The sample has approximately 11,000 distinct CDR3 sequences; 20% to 25% are singletons. This receptor was obtained from a human donor who was either an allogeneic HSCT recipient or a stem cell or donor lymphocyte infusion donor (not recorded which). It is not recorded whose cells these are; they may come from a transplant donor. The sequencing input was blood, either unsorted or a sorted T cell fraction (not recorded which). The V and J genes are TRBV7-9 and TRBJ1-1; TRBD1 might be the D (6 bases). The DNA for the CDR3 is TGTGCCAGCAGCTTAGCGGGGGCAGGGAGGAACACTGAAGCTTTCTTT. Translating it yields CASSLAGAGRNTEAFF.